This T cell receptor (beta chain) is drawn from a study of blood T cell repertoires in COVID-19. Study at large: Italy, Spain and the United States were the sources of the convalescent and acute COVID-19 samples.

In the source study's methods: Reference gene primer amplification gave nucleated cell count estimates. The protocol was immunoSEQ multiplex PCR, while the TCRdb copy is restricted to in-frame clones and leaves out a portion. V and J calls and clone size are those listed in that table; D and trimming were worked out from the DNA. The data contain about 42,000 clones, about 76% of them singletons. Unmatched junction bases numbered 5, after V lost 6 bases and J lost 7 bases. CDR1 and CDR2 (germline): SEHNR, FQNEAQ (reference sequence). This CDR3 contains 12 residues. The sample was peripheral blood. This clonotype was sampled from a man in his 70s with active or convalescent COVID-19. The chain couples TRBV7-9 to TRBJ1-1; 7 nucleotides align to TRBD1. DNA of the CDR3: TGTGCCAGCAGGTACTACAGGGGTGAAGCTTTCTTT. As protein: CASRYYRGEAFF.